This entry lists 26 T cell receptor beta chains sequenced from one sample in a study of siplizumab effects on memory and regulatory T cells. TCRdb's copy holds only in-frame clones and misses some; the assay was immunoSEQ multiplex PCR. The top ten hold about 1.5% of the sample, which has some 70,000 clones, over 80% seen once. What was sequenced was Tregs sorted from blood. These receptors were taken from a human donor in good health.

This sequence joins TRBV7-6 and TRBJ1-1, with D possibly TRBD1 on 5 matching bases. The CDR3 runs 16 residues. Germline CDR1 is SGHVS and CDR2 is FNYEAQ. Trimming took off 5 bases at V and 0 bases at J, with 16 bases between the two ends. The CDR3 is CASSPWGVLMNTEAFF. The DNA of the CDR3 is TGTGCCAGCAGCCCTTGGGGGGTCTTAATGAACACTGAAGCTTTCTTT.

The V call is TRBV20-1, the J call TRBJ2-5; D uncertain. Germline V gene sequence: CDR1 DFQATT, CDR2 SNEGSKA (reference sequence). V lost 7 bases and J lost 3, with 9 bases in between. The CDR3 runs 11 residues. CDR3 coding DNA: TGCAGTGTTGGGATGAAAGAGACCCAGTACTTC. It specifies CSVGMKETQYF.

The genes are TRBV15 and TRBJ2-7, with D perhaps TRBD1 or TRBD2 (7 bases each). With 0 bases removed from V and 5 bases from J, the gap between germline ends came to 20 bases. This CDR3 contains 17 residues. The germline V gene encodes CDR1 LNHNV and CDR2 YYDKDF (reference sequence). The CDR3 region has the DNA TGTGCCACCAGCAGAGAGCTGAGGGGGCGGGGGTACCACGAGCAGTACTTC. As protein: CATSRELRGRGYHEQYF.

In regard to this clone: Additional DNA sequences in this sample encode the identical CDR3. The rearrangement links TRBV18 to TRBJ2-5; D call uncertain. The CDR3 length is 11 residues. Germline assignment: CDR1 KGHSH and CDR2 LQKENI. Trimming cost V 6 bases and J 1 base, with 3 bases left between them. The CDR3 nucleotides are TGTGCCAGCTCGCTCCAAGAGACCCAGTACTTC. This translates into CASSLQETQYF.

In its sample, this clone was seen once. The CDR3 here is CSVEERSSGATDTQYF. CDR3 sequence (DNA): TGCAGCGTTGAAGAAAGATCTAGCGGGGCCACAGATACGCAGTATTTT. The chain carries TRBV29-1 and TRBJ2-3, with 9 nucleotides matching TRBD2. The V gene's germline CDR1 is SQVTM and CDR2 ANQGSEA. Unmatched junction bases numbered 6, after V lost 0 bases and J lost 2 bases. There are 16 residues in the CDR3.

CDR3 nucleotides: TGTGCCAGCAGCTTAACCCGACGGGCAGCCTATGGCTACACCTTC. Translated, it gives CASSLTRRAAYGYTF. The chain uses TRBV7-2 and TRBJ1-2; D unclear. Per the germline V gene, CDR1 is SGHTA and CDR2 is FQGNSA. The ends were cut back, 2 bases at V and 4 bases at J, with 14 bases in the middle. The CDR3 has 15 amino acids.

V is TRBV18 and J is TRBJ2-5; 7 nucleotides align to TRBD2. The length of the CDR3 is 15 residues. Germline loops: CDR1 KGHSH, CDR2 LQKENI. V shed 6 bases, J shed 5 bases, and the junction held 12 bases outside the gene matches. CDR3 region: CASSLSGRAGETQYF. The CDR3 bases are TGTGCCAGCTCGCTTTCAGGGAGGGCCGGCGAGACCCAGTACTTC. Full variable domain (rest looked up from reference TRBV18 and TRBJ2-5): NAGVMQNPRHLVRRRGQEARLRCSPMKGHSHVYWYRQLPEEGLKFMVYLQKENIIDESGMPKERFSAEFPKEGPSILRIQQVVRGDSAAYFCASSLSGRAGETQYFGPGTRLLVL.

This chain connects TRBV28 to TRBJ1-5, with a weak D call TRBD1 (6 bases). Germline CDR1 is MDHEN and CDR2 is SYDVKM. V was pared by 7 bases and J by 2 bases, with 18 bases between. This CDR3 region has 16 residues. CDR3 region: CASNPKGGVGNQPQHF. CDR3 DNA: TGTGCCAGCAACCCAAAAGGGGGGGTTGGCAATCAGCCCCAGCATTTT. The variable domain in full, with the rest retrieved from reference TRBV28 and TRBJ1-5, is DVKVTQSSRYLVKRTGEKVFLECVQDMDHENMFWYRQDPGLGLRLIYFSYDVKMKEKGDIPEGYSVSREKKERFSLILESASTNQTSMYLCASNPKGGVGNQPQHFGDGTRLSIL.

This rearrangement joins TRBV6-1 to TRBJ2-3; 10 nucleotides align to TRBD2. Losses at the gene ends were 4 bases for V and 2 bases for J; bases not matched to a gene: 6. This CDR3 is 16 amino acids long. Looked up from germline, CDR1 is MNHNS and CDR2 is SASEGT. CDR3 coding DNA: TGTGCCAGCAGTGCCCGGAGCGGGAGGGCCACAGATACGCAGTATTTT. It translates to CASSARSGRATDTQYF.

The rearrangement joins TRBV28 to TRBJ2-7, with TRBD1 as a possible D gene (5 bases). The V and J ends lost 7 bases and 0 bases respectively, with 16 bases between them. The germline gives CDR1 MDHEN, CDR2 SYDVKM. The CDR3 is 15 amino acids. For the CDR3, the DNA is TGTGCCAGCACACCTACAGGTTCCAACTCCTACGAGCAGTACTTC. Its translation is CASTPTGSNSYEQYF.

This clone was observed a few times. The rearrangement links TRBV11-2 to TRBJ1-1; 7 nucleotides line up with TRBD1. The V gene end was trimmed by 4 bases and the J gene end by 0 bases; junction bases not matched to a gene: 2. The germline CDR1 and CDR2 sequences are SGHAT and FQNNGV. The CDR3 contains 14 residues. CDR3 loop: CASSSTGLNTEAFF. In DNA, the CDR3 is TGTGCCAGCAGCTCGACAGGGCTGAACACTGAAGCTTTCTTT.

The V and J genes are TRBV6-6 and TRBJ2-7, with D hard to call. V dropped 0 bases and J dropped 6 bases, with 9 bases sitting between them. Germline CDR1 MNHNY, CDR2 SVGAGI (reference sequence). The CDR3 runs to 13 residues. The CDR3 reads CASSYSASGEQYF. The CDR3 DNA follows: TGTGCCAGCAGTTACTCAGCCTCAGGCGAGCAGTACTTC.

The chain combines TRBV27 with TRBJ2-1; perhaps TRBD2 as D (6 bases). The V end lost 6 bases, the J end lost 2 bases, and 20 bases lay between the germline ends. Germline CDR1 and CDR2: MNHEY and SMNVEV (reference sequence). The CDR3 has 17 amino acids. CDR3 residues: CASRNPAGEATYNEQFF. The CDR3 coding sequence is TGTGCCAGCAGGAACCCCGCTGGGGAGGCCACCTACAATGAGCAGTTCTTC.

CDR3 coding DNA: TGTGCCAGCTCACCAAGGATAGGGGGGGCTGGAGATACGCAGTATTTT. Translated, it gives CASSPRIGGAGDTQYF. This sequence joins TRBV18 and TRBJ2-3, with a possible D match to TRBD2 (7 bases). V was trimmed by 2 bases and J by 5 bases, leaving 17 bases between them. This CDR3 contains 16 residues. Germline CDR1 and CDR2: KGHSH and LQKENI.

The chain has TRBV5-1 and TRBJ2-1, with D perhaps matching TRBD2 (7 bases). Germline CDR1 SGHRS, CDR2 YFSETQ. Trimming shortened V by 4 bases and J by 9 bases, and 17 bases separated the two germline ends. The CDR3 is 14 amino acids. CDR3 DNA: TGCGCCAGCAGCACCCAAGGGGGGGGTAGTGAGCAGTTCTTC. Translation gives CASSTQGGGSEQFF.

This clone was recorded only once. This CDR3 reads CASRGALNTEAFF. The CDR3, as DNA: TGTGCCAGCAGAGGGGCTTTGAACACTGAAGCTTTCTTT. V is TRBV28 and J is TRBJ1-1, with a tentative D call TRBD1 (5 bases). Deletions cut 6 bases from V and 0 bases from J, with 8 bases between. The CDR3 runs to 13 residues. Per germline, CDR1 MDHEN and CDR2 SYDVKM.

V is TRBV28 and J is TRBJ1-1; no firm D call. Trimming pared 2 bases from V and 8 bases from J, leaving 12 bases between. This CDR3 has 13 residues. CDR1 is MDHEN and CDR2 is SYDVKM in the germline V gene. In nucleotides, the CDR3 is TGTGCCAGCAGTTTAAGGTATCAGTCGGAAGCTTTCTTT. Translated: CASSLRYQSEAFF.

CDR3 sequence: CASSIGGSISYNEQFF. CDR3 DNA: TGTGCCAGTAGTATCGGCGGGAGTATTTCCTACAATGAGCAGTTCTTC. This chain joins TRBV19 and TRBJ2-1; 7 bases are shared with TRBD2. Germline V gene lookup returns CDR1 LNHDA and CDR2 SQIVND (reference sequence). There are 16 residues in the CDR3. V trimming: 3 bases; J trimming: 1 base; junction bases outside the gene matches: 6.

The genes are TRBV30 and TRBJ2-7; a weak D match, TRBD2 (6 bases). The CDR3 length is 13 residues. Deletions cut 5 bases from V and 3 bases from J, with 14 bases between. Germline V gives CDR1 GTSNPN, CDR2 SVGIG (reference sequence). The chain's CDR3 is CAWGRRGLYEQYF. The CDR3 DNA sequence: TGTGCCTGGGGGAGGAGGGGACTCTACGAGCAGTACTTC. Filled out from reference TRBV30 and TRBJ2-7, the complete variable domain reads SQTIHQWPATLVQPVGSPLSLECTVEGTSNPNLYWYRQAAGRGLQLLFYSVGIGQISSEVPQNLSASRPQDRQFILSSKKLLLSDSGFYLCAWGRRGLYEQYFGPGTRLTVT.

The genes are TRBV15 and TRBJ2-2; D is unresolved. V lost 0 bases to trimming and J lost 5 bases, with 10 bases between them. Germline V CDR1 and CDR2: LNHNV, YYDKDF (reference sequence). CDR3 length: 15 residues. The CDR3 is CATSRDLLGTGELFF. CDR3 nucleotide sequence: TGTGCCACCAGCAGAGACCTATTGGGAACCGGGGAGCTGTTTTTT.

The CDR3 loop reads CAWSQFLSGNTIYF. The CDR3 nucleotides are TGTGCCTGGTCCCAATTTCTCTCTGGAAACACCATATATTTT. The gene calls are TRBV30 and TRBJ1-3; D is undetermined. V was clipped by 5 bases and J by 0 bases, with 11 bases between them. Germline V gene lookup returns CDR1 GTSNPN and CDR2 SVGIG (reference sequence). The CDR3 has 14 residues.

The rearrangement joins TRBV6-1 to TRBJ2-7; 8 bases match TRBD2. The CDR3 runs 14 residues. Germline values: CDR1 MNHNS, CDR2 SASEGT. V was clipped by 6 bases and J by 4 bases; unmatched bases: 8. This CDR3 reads CASRREGLSYEQYF. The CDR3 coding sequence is TGTGCCAGCAGACGGGAGGGCCTTAGTTACGAGCAGTACTTC.

CDR3 nucleotides: TGTGCCTGGAGCCGACAGGGTAGCTCCTACAATGAGCAGTTCTTC. Protein: CAWSRQGSSYNEQFF. The chain has TRBV30 and TRBJ2-1; TRBD1 aligns across 7 bases. Germline loops: CDR1 GTSNPN, CDR2 SVGIG (reference sequence). V gave up 3 bases and J gave up 0 bases; unmatched junction bases: 5. The CDR3 runs 15 residues.

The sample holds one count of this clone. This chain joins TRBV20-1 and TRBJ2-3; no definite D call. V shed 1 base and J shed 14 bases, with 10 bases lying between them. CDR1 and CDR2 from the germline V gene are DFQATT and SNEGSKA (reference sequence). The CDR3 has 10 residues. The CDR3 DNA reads TGCAGTGCTAGAGCCAATACCCCGTATTTT. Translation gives CSARANTPYF.

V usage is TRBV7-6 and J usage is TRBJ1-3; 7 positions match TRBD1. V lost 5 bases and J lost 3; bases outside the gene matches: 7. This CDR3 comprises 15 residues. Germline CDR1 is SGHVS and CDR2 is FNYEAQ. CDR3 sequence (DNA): TGTGCCAGCAGCCAGGCACAGGGGTTTGGAAACACCATATATTTT. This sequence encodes CASSQAQGFGNTIYF.

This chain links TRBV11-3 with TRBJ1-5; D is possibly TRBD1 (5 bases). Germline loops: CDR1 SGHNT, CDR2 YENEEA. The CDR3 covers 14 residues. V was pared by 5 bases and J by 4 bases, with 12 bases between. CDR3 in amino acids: CASSARDPNQPQHF. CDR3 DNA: TGTGCCAGCAGCGCGAGGGACCCAAATCAGCCCCAGCATTTT. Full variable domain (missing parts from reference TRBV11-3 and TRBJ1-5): EAGVVQSPRYKIIEKKQPVAFWCNPISGHNTLYWYLQNLGQGPELLIRYENEEAVDDSQLPKDRFSAERLKGVDSTLKIQPAELGDSAVYLCASSARDPNQPQHFGDGTRLSIL.